This T cell receptor (beta chain) is drawn from a study of T cells after yellow fever vaccination. The wider study: SMART-Seq v4 Ultra Low Input served to prepare low-cell-number fractions.

This clonotype was recorded at least ten times. Universal primer sites and UMIs were introduced during 5'RACE template-switching synthesis of TCR cDNA. TCRdb re-derived calls from the 5' RACE reads in MiXCR, one entry per CDR3 protein. The sample has some 110,000 distinct CDR3 sequences; 6.5% to 9% are singletons. This CDR3 spans 15 amino acids. V was pared by 5 bases and J by 5 bases, with 10 bases of the junction left unmatched. Germline V gives CDR1 SGHVS, CDR2 FQNEAQ. This sequence originates from a man between 25 and 39 years old who received the YFV17D yellow fever vaccine. The rearrangement uses TRBV7-8 and TRBJ2-5; 8 nucleotides match TRBD2. This specimen was CD8+ T cells sorted from PBMCs, taken 45 days after the yellow fever booster vaccination. The DNA for the CDR3 is TGTGCCAGCAGCCGTATACTAGCGGCCCTTGAGACCCAGTACTTC. This translates into CASSRILAALETQYF.